The entry below describes one T cell receptor (beta chain). No antigen is known for it. Replicate PCRs run on sorted subsets employed 150 to 250 ng DNA, approximately 30,000 T cell genomes. Repertoires were generated with immunoSEQ multiplex PCR, while TCRdb's copy carries only in-frame clones and drops some. This repertoire shows about 1.1 million clones, roughly 74% found once; its top ten account for under 0.65%. The sample is drawn from a study of shared clonotypes between healthy human individuals. Across the study: Three plates each covered CD4 naive and memory; CD8 naive two, CD8 memory one.

CD4+ cell separation produced CD45RA+ naive and CD45RA-negative memory subsets. This CDR3 has 15 residues. Germline V CDR1 and CDR2: LGHNT, FRNRAP. With 9 bases clipped from V and 0 bases from J, the junction kept 2 bases outside the gene matches. Study results and limitations: How much donors shared clonotypes was expected to be affected by sequencing depth.

This sequence was found in a man aged 18 to 30 in good health. Some clones in this sample may be carry-over from other donors' samples. V and J are TRBV12-5 and TRBJ2-6, with TRBD1 matching 10 bases. The sequenced sample was memory CD4+ T cells from PBMCs. This sample's subset: CD45RA-negative fraction. CDR3 protein: CASRDRGSGANVLTF. The CDR3 bases are TGTGCTAGCCGGGACAGGGGCTCTGGGGCCAACGTCCTGACTTTC.